Listed here are 2 T cell receptor beta chains from one sample, sequenced in a study of blood T cell repertoires in COVID-19. Sequenced by immunoSEQ multiplex PCR; TCRdb stores in-frame clones only, minus some. Of around 370,000 clones in the sample, 87% are singletons; the top ten hold about 6.9%. The sequenced material came from peripheral blood. These receptors all stem from a woman aged 45-59 years with COVID-19, enrolled during active disease.

This chain connects TRBV3-1 (or the pseudogene TRBV3-2) to TRBJ1-4; D is unresolved. Germline V gives CDR1 LGHDT, CDR2 YNNKEL (reference sequence). With 5 bases removed from V and 6 bases from J, the gap between germline ends came to 13 bases. The CDR3 runs 14 residues. In nucleotides, the CDR3 is TGTGCCAGCAGCGAGGGAGGGTGGGATGAAAAACTGTTTTTT. As protein: CASSEGGWDEKLFF.

The chain has TRBV19 and TRBJ1-5, with 7 bases matching TRBD1. The CDR3 runs 16 residues. CDR1 is LNHDA, CDR2 SQIVND, per germline (reference sequence). The V segment lost 5 bases and the J segment 2 bases; nucleotides outside the gene matches: 9. The CDR3 coding sequence is TGTGCCAGTAGTGCTACAGGGGCTGGGGGCAATCAGCCCCAGCATTTT. Protein: CASSATGAGGNQPQHF.